This T cell receptor beta chain is from a study of a mutant IDH1 vaccine in newly diagnosed glioma. Whole-study context: The treated group averaged 40.4 years old and was around 62% male, around 38% female. Study results and limitations: Pseudoprogression seemed unlinked to shifts in top peripheral T cell clonotypes.

Time point of the sample: baseline, week 1 (first vaccination visit). Noted treatment: pre-vaccination baseline after standard-of-care therapy. Points on this clone: Its matching antigen is unknown.

Germline CDR1 is SGHTA and CDR2 is FQGNSA. After removal of 5 bases from V and 5 bases from J, the junction contained 11 bases not matched to a gene. This CDR3 has 16 amino acids. Assay used: immunoSEQ multiplex PCR; TCRdb lists only in-frame clones, some missing. The repertoire holds 30,000 or so clones, around nine tenths seen once, with around 4.9% in the top ten. The gene calls are TRBV7-2 and TRBJ2-5; 10 positions agree with TRBD1. This material consisted of PBMCs, taken from a glioma patient treated with radiotherapy, temozolomide or both. This sequence originates from a woman in her 40s with glioma. The CDR3: CASSHSRQGARETQYF. CDR3 nucleotides: TGTGCCAGCAGCCACTCAAGACAGGGGGCTCGGGAGACCCAGTACTTC.